The 2 T cell receptor beta chains in this list originate from one sample, sequenced in a study of blood T cell repertoires in COVID-19. Repertoires were generated with immunoSEQ multiplex PCR, while TCRdb's copy carries only in-frame clones and drops some. Here the sample spans 200,000 to 300,000 clones, over 75% being singletons. Sequencing used peripheral blood. These receptors all stem from a human donor in a cohort sampled during active COVID-19.

The chain uses TRBV9 and TRBJ1-2; 7 bases are a match to TRBD1. CDR1 SGDLS and CDR2 YYNGEE come from the germline V gene. V shed 2 bases, J shed 8 bases, and the junction held 15 bases outside the gene matches. The CDR3 runs 16 residues. CDR3 bases: TGTGCCAGCAGCGTCGATTCGGACAGGACCCTCGGGGGCTACACCTTC. Its protein is CASSVDSDRTLGGYTF.

The V call is TRBV28, the J call TRBJ2-7, with TRBD1 matching over 7 bases. The CDR3 has 14 residues. V trimming: 2 bases; J trimming: 1 base; junction bases outside the gene matches: 2. CDR1 is MDHEN, CDR2 SYDVKM, per germline. The CDR3 coding sequence is TGTGCCAGCAGTTTACCAGGGGGTTCCTACGAGCAGTACTTC. This gives the protein CASSLPGGSYEQYF.